This TCR beta chain emerged from a study of control samples from healthy donors and cancer patients. The table came from immunoSEQ multiplex PCR; TCRdb's copy has only in-frame clones and leaves some out. Among about 190,000 clones, 90% to 95% were seen once, and the ten largest hold about 1.7%. The V gene lost 3 bases and the J gene lost 8 bases, with 13 bases spanning the gap. The germline V gene encodes CDR1 MNHEY and CDR2 SVGEGT. The CDR3 is 13 amino acids. Specimen: blood. The source is a man aged 30 to 45 in good health. The chain has TRBV6-2 or TRBV6-3 and TRBJ1-2, with D possibly TRBD1 on 5 matching bases. The CDR3 reads CASSYGGARGYTF. For the CDR3, the DNA is TGTGCCAGCAGTTATGGAGGGGCGCGAGGCTACACCTTC.